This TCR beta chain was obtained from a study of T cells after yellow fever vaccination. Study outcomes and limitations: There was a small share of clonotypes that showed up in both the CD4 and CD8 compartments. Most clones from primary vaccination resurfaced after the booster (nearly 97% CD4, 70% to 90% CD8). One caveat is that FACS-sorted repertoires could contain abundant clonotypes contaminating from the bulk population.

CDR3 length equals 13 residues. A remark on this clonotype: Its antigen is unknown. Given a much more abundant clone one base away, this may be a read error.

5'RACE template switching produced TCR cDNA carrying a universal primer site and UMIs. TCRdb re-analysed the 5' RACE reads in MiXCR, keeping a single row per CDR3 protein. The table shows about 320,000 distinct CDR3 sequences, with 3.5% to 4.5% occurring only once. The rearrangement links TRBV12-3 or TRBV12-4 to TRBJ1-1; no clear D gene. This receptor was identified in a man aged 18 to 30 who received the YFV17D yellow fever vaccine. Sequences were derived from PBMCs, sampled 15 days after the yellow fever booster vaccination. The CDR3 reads CASSFGGPTEDFF. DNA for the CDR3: TGTGCCAGCAGTTTCGGCGGACCCACTGAAGATTTCTTT.